A single T cell receptor beta chain is shown here with its context. This sample is drawn from a study of blood T cell repertoires in COVID-19. Deletions cut 3 bases from V and 3 bases from J, with 8 bases between. The CDR3 is made up of 13 amino acids. Per the study methods: Reference gene primer amplification gave nucleated cell count estimates. Sequencing used immunoSEQ multiplex PCR; TCRdb keeps in-frame clones, though not all of them. V, J and clone size are taken as reported in that table, and D and trimming were inferred from the DNA itself. Of around 70,000 clones in the sample, about 80% were seen once.

The source of this sequence is a man older than 75 with acute or convalescent COVID-19. The chain recombines TRBV12-3 or TRBV12-4 with TRBJ2-5; D gene ambiguous. The source material was peripheral blood. In DNA form, the CDR3 reads TGTGCCAGCAGTTTTGACTGGAAAGAGACCCAGTACTTC. Translating gives CASSFDWKETQYF.